This T cell receptor beta chain was recovered during a study of tumor and adjacent non-tumor tissue in lung cancer. Across the whole study: The patients, approximately nine men and a few women, were roughly 30 to 85 with stage I to III disease. General study results and limits: Compared with tumor, normal lung showed significantly lower TCR diversity.

V was pared by 0 bases and J by 3 bases, with 9 bases between. This CDR3 is built from 15 residues. Germline loops: CDR1 SGHVS, CDR2 FQNEAQ. Three rounds of nested PCR, following a modified ARM-PCR protocol, produced the TCRbeta library. TCRdb ran MiXCR on the multiplex PCR reads and lists one entry per CDR3 protein. The sample records roughly 43,000 distinct CDR3 sequences, approximately 57% being singletons. The sample holds many counts of this clonotype. Its target is unknown. This sample's RNA came from whole unsorted tissue. Distant lung tissue was collected more than 3 cm away from the tumor edge. Chemotherapy-naive patients with new lung cancer underwent thoracic surgery in China, August–November 2014.

This chain links TRBV7-8 with TRBJ1-5; no clear D. This clonotype originated in a man in his fifties or sixties with non-small cell lung cancer. What was sequenced was distant non-tumor lung tissue. CDR3 nucleotides: TGTGCCAGCAGCTTAGCCACAAGCAACAATCAGCCCCAGCATTTT. Translating gives CASSLATSNNQPQHF.